This T cell receptor beta chain was observed in a study of OX40 agonist ivuxolimab in advanced cancers. About the research overall: Dosing consisted of intravenous ivuxolimab at 0.01 to 10 mg/kg every 2 weeks. Dose-escalation cases comprised hepatocellular carcinoma, melanoma, renal cell or head and neck cancer.

The V gene's germline CDR1 is SGHAT and CDR2 FQNNGV. This CDR3 is built from 17 residues. V gave up 5 bases and J gave up 3 bases; unmatched junction bases: 13. With respect to this clone: Its target is unknown.

Notes on the study in general: Nonresponders included some who also had low normalized T-cell clonal expansion.

Data came from immunoSEQ multiplex PCR; TCRdb stores just in-frame clones and leaves some out. The profile shows 75,000 to 95,000 clones, around 87% of them singletons. The receptor was isolated from an adult with an advanced solid tumor such as melanoma, head and neck, liver or kidney cancer. Sequenced here: CD4+ or CD8+ T cells sorted from blood, sampled in a trial of the OX40 agonist ivuxolimab. V is TRBV11-2 and J is TRBJ2-7; 10 bases fit TRBD1. This CDR3 reads CASSARYRDRGGYEQYF. CDR3 bases: TGTGCCAGCAGCGCAAGATACCGGGACAGGGGTGGCTACGAGCAGTACTTC. The full variable domain, completed using reference TRBV11-2 and TRBJ2-7, is EAGVAQSPRYKIIEKRQSVAFWCNPISGHATLYWYQQILGQGPKLLIQFQNNGVVDDSQLPKDRFSAERLKGVDSTLKIQPAKLEDSAVYLCASSARYRDRGGYEQYFGPGTRLTVT.